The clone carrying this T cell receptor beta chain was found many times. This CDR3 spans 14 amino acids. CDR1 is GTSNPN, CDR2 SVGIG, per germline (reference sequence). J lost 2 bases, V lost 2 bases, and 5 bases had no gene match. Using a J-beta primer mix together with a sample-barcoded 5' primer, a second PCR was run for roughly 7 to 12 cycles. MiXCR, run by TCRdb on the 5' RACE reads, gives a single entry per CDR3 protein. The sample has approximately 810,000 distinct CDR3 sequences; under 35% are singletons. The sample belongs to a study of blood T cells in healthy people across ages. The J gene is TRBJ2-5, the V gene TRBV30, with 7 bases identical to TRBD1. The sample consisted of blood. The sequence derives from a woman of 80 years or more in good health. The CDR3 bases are TGTGCCTGGAGTTGGGGCAGGGGGCAAGAGACCCAGTACTTC. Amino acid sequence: CAWSWGRGQETQYF.